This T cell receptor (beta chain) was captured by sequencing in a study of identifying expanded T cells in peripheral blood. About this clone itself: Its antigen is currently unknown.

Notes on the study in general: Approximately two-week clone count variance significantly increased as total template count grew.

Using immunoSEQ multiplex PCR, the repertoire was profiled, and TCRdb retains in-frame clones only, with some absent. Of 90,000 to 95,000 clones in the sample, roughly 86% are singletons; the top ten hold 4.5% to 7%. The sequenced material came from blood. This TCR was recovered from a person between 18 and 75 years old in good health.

CDR3 coding DNA: TGTGCCATCAGTGAGTCGTCGAGCGGCTACTCTGGGGCCAACGTCCTGACTTTC. Its translation is CAISESSSGYSGANVLTF. The chain uses TRBV10-3 and TRBJ2-6, with D perhaps matching TRBD2 (5 bases). V gave up 0 bases and J gave up 0 bases, with 12 bases separating them. Germline V lookup: CDR1 ENHRY, CDR2 SYGVKD. The CDR3 loop spans 18 amino acids.